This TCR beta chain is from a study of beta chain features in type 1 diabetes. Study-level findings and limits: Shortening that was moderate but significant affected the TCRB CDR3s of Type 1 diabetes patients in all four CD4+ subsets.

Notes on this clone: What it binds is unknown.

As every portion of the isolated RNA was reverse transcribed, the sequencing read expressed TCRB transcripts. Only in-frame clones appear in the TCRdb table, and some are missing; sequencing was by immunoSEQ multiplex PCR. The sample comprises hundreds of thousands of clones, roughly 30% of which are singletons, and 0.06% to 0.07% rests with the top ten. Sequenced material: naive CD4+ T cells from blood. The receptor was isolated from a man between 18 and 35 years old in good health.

The CDR3 bases are TGCGCCAGCAGCCCTGGACTAACCTACGAGCAGTACTTC. Translating gives CASSPGLTYEQYF. The rearrangement joins TRBV4-3 to TRBJ2-7; D might be TRBD2 (6 bases). In germline, CDR1 is LGHNA, CDR2 YSLEER. The CDR3 covers 13 residues. The V end was cut by 4 bases, the J end by 2 bases, with 9 bases between.